This is a list of T cell receptor beta chains from one sample in a study of blood T cell repertoires in COVID-19. Some clones are missing from TCRdb's copy, which holds only in-frame ones; the method was immunoSEQ multiplex PCR. Of around 700,000 clones in the sample, about 87% are singletons; the top ten hold 0.2% to 0.3%. The sample consisted of peripheral blood. These receptors all come from a woman between 18 and 30 years old with acute or convalescent COVID-19. Both conserved end residues are part of each CDR3. The order of the fields is J gene, V gene, D gene, clone size, CDR3 DNA, CDR3 protein. A D gene is named only where the DNA matches it firmly. Rows give clone size only sometimes, using once, few, many, or a class for an expanded clone.

TRBJ2-6 | TRBV19 | NA | few | TGTGCCAGTAGTCGACAGGAGACTGGGGCCAACGTCCTGACTTTC | CASSRQETGANVLTF
TRBJ2-6 | TRBV6-4 | NA | few | TGTGCCAGCAGTGGAGGGTTTGGGGCCAACGTCCTGACTTTC | CASSGGFGANVLTF
TRBJ1-1 | TRBV25-1 | NA | NA | TGTGCCAGCACACTCGGGGGGGCTGAAGCTTTCTTT | CASTLGGAEAFF
TRBJ1-4 | TRBV7-2 | NA | NA | TGTGCCAGCAGCTTGCGTCAGGGCGCGACTAATGAAAAACTGTTTTTT | CASSLRQGATNEKLFF
TRBJ1-3 | TRBV9 | NA | NA | TGTGCCAGCAGCGTAGATGAGGCACGCTCTGGAAACACCATATATTTT | CASSVDEARSGNTIYF
TRBJ1-2 | TRBV6-2/TRBV6-3 | NA | NA | TGTGCCAGCAGCCACTACGGGACTGACCACTACGTATATGGCTACACCTTC | CASSHYGTDHYVYGYTF
TRBJ2-1 | TRBV7-9 | NA | NA | TGTGCCAGCAGTCTGACCCGAACGGACTCGAGCTCCTACAATGAGCAGTTCTTC | CASSLTRTDSSSYNEQFF
TRBJ1-1 | TRBV5-4 | NA | few | TGTGCCAGCAGCCTACAGGGTCTGGCTTTCTTT | CASSLQGLAFF
TRBJ2-3 | TRBV6-4 | NA | NA | TGTGCCAGCAGCCCCGGCACAGATACGCAGTATTTT | CASSPGTDTQYF
TRBJ2-7 | TRBV7-2 | NA | NA | TGTGCCAGCAGTTCCGGGATAGACTACGAGCAGTACTTC | CASSSGIDYEQYF
TRBJ2-7 | TRBV7-9 | NA | NA | TGTGCCAGCAGCTCCACGGATGGGAGCTCCTACGAGCAGTACTTC | CASSSTDGSSYEQYF
TRBJ2-3 | TRBV13 | TRBD1 | NA | TGTGCCAGCAGCCTAGGGACAGGGGCTAGCACAGATACGCAGTATTTT | CASSLGTGASTDTQYF
TRBJ1-1 | TRBV29-1 | NA | NA | TGCAGCGCTCTGGGGAGGTACACTGAAGCTTTCTTT | CSALGRYTEAFF
TRBJ2-1 | TRBV20-1 | TRBD2 | NA | TGCAGTGCCCCTGGACGGGGGGTGGCGTTCTTC | CSAPGRGVAFF
TRBJ1-1 | TRBV2 | NA | NA | TGTGCCAGCAGTCAGGGGTATAGTGAAGCTTTCTTT | CASSQGYSEAFF
TRBJ1-3 | TRBV27 | NA | NA | TGTGCCAGCAGTACCCGACAGAAGGGTGGAAACACCATATATTTT | CASSTRQKGGNTIYF
TRBJ1-4 | TRBV15 | TRBD1 | NA | TGTGCCACCAGCAGAACCTTAGACAGGGCAACTAATGAAAAACTGTTTTTT | CATSRTLDRATNEKLFF
TRBJ2-3 | TRBV7-9 | NA | NA | TGTGCCAGCAGCTTAGATCGGCAGGGGCCCACAGATACGCAGTATTTT | CASSLDRQGPTDTQYF
TRBJ1-1 | TRBV7-2 | TRBD1 | NA | TGTGCCAGCAGCTTCTCGGACAGGGTGAACACTGAAGCTTTCTTT | CASSFSDRVNTEAFF
TRBJ1-5 | TRBV5-6 | NA | NA | TGTGCCAGCATCAACTGGAGAGATTCTAGCAATCAGCCCCAGCATTTT | CASINWRDSSNQPQHF
TRBJ2-6 | TRBV7-6 | TRBD2 | NA | TGTGCCAGCAGCCGGACTAGCGGGGCGAGTGGGGCCAACGTCCTGACTTTC | CASSRTSGASGANVLTF
TRBJ2-4 | TRBV6-2/TRBV6-3 | TRBD1 | NA | TGTGCCAGCAGTTGGGGACAGATACCTTCGACAAACATTCAGTACTTC | CASSWGQIPSTNIQYF
TRBJ1-3 | TRBV5-1 | NA | NA | TGCGCCAGCAGCTTGGGGACAGTTCCTGGAAACACCATATATTTT | CASSLGTVPGNTIYF
TRBJ1-1 | TRBV6-5 | TRBD1 | NA | TGTGCCAGCAGAGGGGGCGCCCCTGAAGCTTTCTTT | CASRGGAPEAFF
TRBJ1-3 | TRBV5-4 | TRBD1 | NA | TGTGCCAGCAGCTGGACGGGCCAGGGGGCTAGAAACACCATATATTTT | CASSWTGQGARNTIYF
TRBJ1-5 | TRBV4-1 | NA | NA | TGCGCCAGCAGCCTCTCGGGGGGCGACCAGCCCCAGCATTTT | CASSLSGGDQPQHF
TRBJ1-1 | TRBV10-3 | NA | NA | TGTGCCATCTTAAGGCAGGTAGGGGAGAACACTGAAGCTTTCTTT | CAILRQVGENTEAFF
TRBJ2-7 | TRBV27 | NA | NA | TGTGCCAGCAGTTTAAGAGGGTCGGAGCAGTACTTC | CASSLRGSEQYF
TRBJ1-1 | TRBV5-1 | TRBD1 | NA | TGCGCCAGCAGTTCAGGGACAGGAGACACTGAAGCTTTCTTT | CASSSGTGDTEAFF
TRBJ1-2 | TRBV7-2 | TRBD1 | NA | TGTGCCAGCAGCCCCCAGCCCATCAGGGGGATGAGCTACACCTTC | CASSPQPIRGMSYTF
TRBJ1-1 | TRBV7-9 | NA | NA | TGTGCCAGCAGCAACATTCGGGACACTGAAGCTTTCTTT | CASSNIRDTEAFF
TRBJ2-7 | TRBV6-2/TRBV6-3 | NA | NA | TGTGCCAGCAGTTACGATTGGCCCCACGAGCAGTACTTC | CASSYDWPHEQYF
TRBJ1-1 | TRBV7-8 | TRBD1 | few | TGTGCCAGCAGCTTTGACAGGGGGCGCGAAGCTTTCTTT | CASSFDRGREAFF
TRBJ1-1 | TRBV5-1 | NA | NA | TGCGCCAGCAGTAAATCGAGTGCGAACACTGAAGCTTTCTTT | CASSKSSANTEAFF
TRBJ2-1 | TRBV6-5 | TRBD2 | NA | TGTGCCAGCAGCCTTAGCGGGGGGGCCTATGAGCAGTTCTTC | CASSLSGGAYEQFF
TRBJ1-4 | TRBV27 | TRBD1 | once | TGTGCCAGCAGGGGAACAGGGGGCGGTAAGGAAAAACTGTTTTTT | CASRGTGGGKEKLFF
TRBJ2-1 | TRBV6-5 | NA | NA | TGTGCCTCACAGGTTTCCTACAATGAGCAGTTCTTC | CASQVSYNEQFF
TRBJ2-2 | TRBV24-1 | NA | NA | TGTGCCACCAGTGATCCCCCATTACACGGGGAGCTGTTTTTT | CATSDPPLHGELFF
TRBJ2-5 | TRBV7-3 | TRBD1 | NA | TGTGCCAGCAGCACGGACAGGCAAGAGACCCAGTACTTC | CASSTDRQETQYF
TRBJ2-3 | TRBV5-1 | NA | NA | TGCGCCAGCAGCGCCGACAGAGACACAGATACGCAGTATTTT | CASSADRDTDTQYF
TRBJ1-1 | TRBV3-1/TRBV3-2 | TRBD1 | NA | TGTGCCAGCAGCCACGCCGGGACAGGGAACACTGAAGCTTTCTTT | CASSHAGTGNTEAFF
TRBJ1-1 | TRBV9 | NA | NA | TGTGCCAGCAGCGTTCGAGGGGGAACAAACACTGAAGCTTTCTTT | CASSVRGGTNTEAFF
TRBJ1-2 | TRBV2 | TRBD1 | NA | TGTGCCAGATGGCCGGGACAGGAGGTAGATGGCTACACCTTC | CARWPGQEVDGYTF